Reported below is one T cell receptor beta chain. What it recognizes is unknown. Reverse transcription of all isolated RNA meant that expressed TCRB transcripts were sequenced. Generated by immunoSEQ multiplex PCR, the TCRdb table keeps only in-frame clones and is missing some. The table lists a few hundred thousand clones, approximately 15% of them singletons. The CDR3 covers 13 residues. Trimming removed 1 base at V and 8 bases at J, with 11 bases between. Germline-derived CDR1 and CDR2 are LNHDA and SQIVND (reference sequence). The entry originates in a study of beta chain features in type 1 diabetes. Study results and limitations: TCRB CDR3s were moderately but significantly shorter in Type 1 diabetes patients in all four CD4+ subsets.

This clonotype was sampled from a man younger than 40 with type 1 diabetes. The gene calls are TRBV19 and TRBJ1-2, with D uncertain. Material for sequencing was naive CD4+ T cells from blood. CDR3 amino acids: CASSIVAIGGYTF. The DNA of the CDR3 is TGTGCCAGTAGTATAGTCGCCATTGGCGGCTACACCTTC.